Listed below are T cell receptor beta chains from one sample, sequenced in a study of blood T cell repertoires in COVID-19. Assay used: immunoSEQ multiplex PCR; TCRdb lists only in-frame clones, some missing. The table shows roughly 80,000 clones, with approximately 90% occurring only once. The specimen was peripheral blood. These receptor sequences come from a man between 60 and 75 years old with acute or convalescent COVID-19. Both conserved end residues are part of each CDR3. The order of the fields is clone size, J gene, V gene, D gene, CDR3 DNA, CDR3 protein. The D gene is left open where the match is weak. Size is stated for part of the rows, as once, few or many counts, or as a class when the clone is expanded.

size: few; J: TRBJ2-7; V: TRBV2; D: TRBD2; DNA: TGTGCCAGCAGGGGACTAGTCACCAGATACGAGCAGTACTTC; CDR3: CASRGLVTRYEQYF
size: .; J: TRBJ2-3; V: TRBV12-1; D: .; DNA: TGTGCCAGCAGCACTAGCGGGAGTCGAATTGGCACAGATACGCAGTATTTT; CDR3: CASSTSGSRIGTDTQYF
size: .; J: TRBJ1-2; V: TRBV5-6; D: .; DNA: TGTGCCAGCAGCTTGGGGGACATGGGGGGCTACACCTTC; CDR3: CASSLGDMGGYTF
size: .; J: TRBJ1-4; V: TRBV5-6; D: .; DNA: TGTGCCAGCAGCTTGGGCGGAAAACTGTTTTTT; CDR3: CASSLGGKLFF
size: .; J: TRBJ2-1; V: TRBV18; D: .; DNA: TGTGCCAGCTCACTAACCACGACGTACGGGAATGAGCAGTTCTTC; CDR3: CASSLTTTYGNEQFF
size: .; J: TRBJ1-6; V: TRBV6-4; D: .; DNA: TGTGCCAGCAGTGTAGGCAGGAATTCACCCCTCCACTTT; CDR3: CASSVGRNSPLHF
size: .; J: TRBJ1-6; V: TRBV5-1; D: TRBD1; DNA: TGCGCCAGCAGCTTGACAGGGGCCGTGAATTCACCCCTCCACTTT; CDR3: CASSLTGAVNSPLHF
size: .; J: TRBJ2-5; V: TRBV5-4; D: TRBD2; DNA: TGTGCCAGCAGCTCCAATCCCCAGACTAGCGGGATTCAAGAGACCCAGTACTTC; CDR3: CASSSNPQTSGIQETQYF
size: .; J: TRBJ1-6; V: TRBV28; D: .; DNA: TGTGCCAGCAGCCGGGCGGGTAACTCCCGTGGAACCCTCCACTTT; CDR3: CASSRAGNSRGTLHF
size: .; J: TRBJ2-7; V: TRBV27; D: .; DNA: TGTGCCAGCAGTTTATCCCCCACCTACGAGCAGTACTTC; CDR3: CASSLSPTYEQYF
size: .; J: TRBJ2-7; V: TRBV3-1/TRBV3-2; D: .; DNA: TGTGCCAGCAGCCACTCTAGGCCCTACGAGCAGTACTTC; CDR3: CASSHSRPYEQYF
size: once; J: TRBJ2-7; V: TRBV13; D: .; DNA: TGTGCCAGCAGCCTCGGACTAATCTCCTACGAGCAGTACTTC; CDR3: CASSLGLISYEQYF
size: .; J: TRBJ2-7; V: TRBV5-1; D: TRBD2; DNA: TGCGCCAGCAGCTTGGTAGCGGGGGACTCCTACGAGCAGTACTTC; CDR3: CASSLVAGDSYEQYF
size: few; J: TRBJ1-6; V: TRBV19; D: .; DNA: TGTGCCAGTCGCCGTGGAGGGGCGAATTCACCCCTCCACTTT; CDR3: CASRRGGANSPLHF
size: .; J: TRBJ2-7; V: TRBV5-1; D: TRBD1; DNA: TGCGCCAGCAGCGTACACGGGACAGGTCTCTACGAGCAGTACTTC; CDR3: CASSVHGTGLYEQYF
size: .; J: TRBJ2-3; V: TRBV7-9; D: .; DNA: TGTGCCAGCAGCTTATTTAAGGGGACTAGCACAGATACGCAGTATTTT; CDR3: CASSLFKGTSTDTQYF
size: .; J: TRBJ2-1; V: TRBV25-1; D: TRBD2; DNA: TGTGCCAGCAGACCGGGACTAGCGGGAGGGAGCTCCTACAATGAGCAGTTCTTC; CDR3: CASRPGLAGGSSYNEQFF
size: .; J: TRBJ2-1; V: TRBV15; D: TRBD2; DNA: TGTGCCACCAGCATGGGCGGCGGGAGGGCCAAGGATGAGCAGTTCTTC; CDR3: CATSMGGGRAKDEQFF
size: few; J: TRBJ1-6; V: TRBV3-1/TRBV3-2; D: .; DNA: TGTGCCAGCAGCCAAGACCAGTTGGCTCCCCTCCACTTT; CDR3: CASSQDQLAPLHF
size: .; J: TRBJ2-3; V: TRBV5-6; D: .; DNA: TGTGCCAGCAGCTTGGAGCTAGCGAGCACAGATACGCAGTATTTT; CDR3: CASSLELASTDTQYF
size: .; J: TRBJ1-2; V: TRBV7-9; D: TRBD1; DNA: TGTGCCAGCAGCTTCGGGACAGGGGATGGCTACACCTTC; CDR3: CASSFGTGDGYTF
size: .; J: TRBJ2-7; V: TRBV24-1; D: TRBD2; DNA: TGTGCCACCGGGGTAGCGGGAAACGTCGACGAGCAGTACTTC; CDR3: CATGVAGNVDEQYF
size: .; J: TRBJ1-5; V: TRBV19; D: .; DNA: TGTGCCAGTAGTATCGGAGTAGGGCGGGGGCAGCCCCAGCATTTT; CDR3: CASSIGVGRGQPQHF
size: .; J: TRBJ2-5; V: TRBV7-2; D: TRBD2; DNA: TGTGCCAGCAGCTTAGATTCGGGAGGGGAAGAGACCCAGTACTTC; CDR3: CASSLDSGGEETQYF
size: .; J: TRBJ1-1; V: TRBV11-1; D: .; DNA: TGTGCCAGCAGCCTCCTAATGAACACTGAAGCTTTCTTT; CDR3: CASSLLMNTEAFF
size: .; J: TRBJ1-4; V: TRBV2; D: .; DNA: TGTGCCAGCAGTGATGAGGGGGGGGAAAAACTGTTTTTT; CDR3: CASSDEGGEKLFF
size: .; J: TRBJ2-2; V: TRBV6-5; D: .; DNA: TGTGCCACCGCGAGGGAGTCAGGGGCCGGGGAGCTGTTTTTT; CDR3: CATARESGAGELFF
size: .; J: TRBJ2-2; V: TRBV18; D: TRBD1; DNA: TGTGCCAGCTCACCCCGGACAGGGCACACCGGGGAGCTGTTTTTT; CDR3: CASSPRTGHTGELFF
size: .; J: TRBJ1-2; V: TRBV19; D: .; DNA: TGTGCCAGTAGTACCGGCCGGGGGGAGAACTATGGCTACACCTTC; CDR3: CASSTGRGENYGYTF
size: .; J: TRBJ1-2; V: TRBV11-2; D: TRBD1; DNA: TGTGCCAGCAGCCAAGGACAGGGGGCTAACTATGGCTACACCTTC; CDR3: CASSQGQGANYGYTF
size: .; J: TRBJ2-2; V: TRBV7-3; D: .; DNA: TGTGCCAGCACCACCCTCGCGTCCACCGGGGAGCTGTTTTTT; CDR3: CASTTLASTGELFF
size: .; J: TRBJ1-1; V: TRBV10-3; D: .; DNA: TGTGCCATCAGTGGGGGTGACAGGAACACTGAAGCTTTCTTT; CDR3: CAISGGDRNTEAFF
size: .; J: TRBJ2-5; V: TRBV4-2; D: .; DNA: TGTGCCAGCAGCCAAGTAGTATATGGGGACACTCAAGAGACCCAGTACTTC; CDR3: CASSQVVYGDTQETQYF
size: .; J: TRBJ2-1; V: TRBV10-3; D: TRBD1; DNA: TGTGCCATCAGTGACGACGGACAGGGCGACCAGTTCTTC; CDR3: CAISDDGQGDQFF
size: .; J: TRBJ2-5; V: TRBV19; D: TRBD1; DNA: TGTGCCAGTAGAGGACGGGACAGGGTAGGGGAGACCCAGTACTTC; CDR3: CASRGRDRVGETQYF
size: .; J: TRBJ2-1; V: TRBV7-2; D: .; DNA: TGTGCCAGCAGCTTAGTCGATCAGACAGAGCAGTTCTTC; CDR3: CASSLVDQTEQFF
size: .; J: TRBJ2-7; V: TRBV28; D: TRBD2; DNA: TGTGCCAGCAGGAGCGGGGGAATAAGCGAGCAGTACTTC; CDR3: CASRSGGISEQYF
size: .; J: TRBJ2-1; V: TRBV11-2; D: TRBD1; DNA: TGTGCCAGCAGCTTAGTGGGGGACAGCTACAATGAGCAGTTCTTC; CDR3: CASSLVGDSYNEQFF
size: .; J: TRBJ2-5; V: TRBV5-1; D: TRBD1; DNA: TGCGCCAGCACTTTGTCTAGGGGGCTTCAAGAGACCCAGTACTTC; CDR3: CASTLSRGLQETQYF
size: .; J: TRBJ2-7; V: TRBV6-1; D: TRBD1; DNA: TGTGCCAGCAGTGATAGTGGGACAGGAGATTCCTACGAGCAGTACTTC; CDR3: CASSDSGTGDSYEQYF
size: .; J: TRBJ2-5; V: TRBV30; D: .; DNA: TGTGCCTGGAGTGGACATCCCCAAGAGACCCAGTACTTC; CDR3: CAWSGHPQETQYF
size: .; J: TRBJ2-1; V: TRBV10-1; D: TRBD2; DNA: TGCGCCAGCAGTGAAGCGGGGACCTACAATGAGCAGTTCTTC; CDR3: CASSEAGTYNEQFF
size: .; J: TRBJ2-3; V: TRBV19; D: TRBD2; DNA: TGTGCCAGTAGCCCGAAACTAGCGGGAGGGCCAAAAGATACGCAGTATTTT; CDR3: CASSPKLAGGPKDTQYF
size: .; J: TRBJ2-3; V: TRBV10-1; D: TRBD2; DNA: TGCGCCAGCAGTGAGTCAGGACTAGCGGGAGGGTTAGATACGCAGTATTTT; CDR3: CASSESGLAGGLDTQYF
size: .; J: TRBJ1-5; V: TRBV10-1; D: .; DNA: TGCGCCACGTTTGGGGGGCGGGGGATTCCCAATCAGCCCCAGCATTTT; CDR3: CATFGGRGIPNQPQHF
size: .; J: TRBJ2-5; V: TRBV5-4; D: TRBD1; DNA: TGTGCCAGCAGCTTACAGGGGGCACAAGAGACCCAGTACTTC; CDR3: CASSLQGAQETQYF
size: .; J: TRBJ2-7; V: TRBV5-6; D: .; DNA: TGTGCCAGCAGCCCCCTAACTAAGTTCTACGAGCAGTACTTC; CDR3: CASSPLTKFYEQYF
size: .; J: TRBJ2-7; V: TRBV6-2/TRBV6-3; D: .; DNA: TGTGCCAGCAGTTATGACGGGGAGACCTACGAGCAGTACTTC; CDR3: CASSYDGETYEQYF